This TCR beta chain was recovered during a study of blood T cell repertoires in COVID-19. The V end lost 3 bases, the J end lost 11 bases, and 16 bases lay between the germline ends. The CDR3 contains 13 residues. TCRdb keeps only in-frame clones here, not all; method: immunoSEQ multiplex PCR. The table shows roughly 97,000 clones, with approximately 89% occurring only once. The sequenced sample consisted of peripheral blood. This receptor was identified in a human donor in a cohort sampled during active COVID-19. The rearrangement links TRBV12-3 or TRBV12-4 to TRBJ1-2; possible D gene TRBD1, 6 bases. The CDR3 here is CASSLARGSGYTF. The CDR3 coding sequence is TGTGCCAGCAGTTTGGCCAGGGGATCGGGATACACCTTC.